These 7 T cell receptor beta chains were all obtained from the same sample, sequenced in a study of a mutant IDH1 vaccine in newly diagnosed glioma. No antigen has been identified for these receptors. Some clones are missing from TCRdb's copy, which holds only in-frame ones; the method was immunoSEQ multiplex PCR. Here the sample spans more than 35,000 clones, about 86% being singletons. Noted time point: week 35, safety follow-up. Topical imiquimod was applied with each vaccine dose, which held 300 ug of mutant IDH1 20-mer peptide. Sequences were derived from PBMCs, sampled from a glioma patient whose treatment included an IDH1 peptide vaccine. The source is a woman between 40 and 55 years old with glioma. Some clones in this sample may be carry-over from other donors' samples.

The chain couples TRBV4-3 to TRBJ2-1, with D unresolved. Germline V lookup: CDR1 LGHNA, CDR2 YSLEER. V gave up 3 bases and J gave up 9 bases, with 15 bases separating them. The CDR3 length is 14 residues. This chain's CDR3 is CASSQTPTVGEQFF. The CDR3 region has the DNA TGCGCCAGCAGCCAGACCCCCACAGTAGGTGAGCAGTTCTTC.

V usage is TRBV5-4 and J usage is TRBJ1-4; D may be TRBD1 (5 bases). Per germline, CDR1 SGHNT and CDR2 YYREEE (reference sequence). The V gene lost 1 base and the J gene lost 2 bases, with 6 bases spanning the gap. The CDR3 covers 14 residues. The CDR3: CASSLRQTNEKLFF. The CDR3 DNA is TGTGCCAGCAGCTTGCGACAGACTAATGAAAAACTGTTTTTT.

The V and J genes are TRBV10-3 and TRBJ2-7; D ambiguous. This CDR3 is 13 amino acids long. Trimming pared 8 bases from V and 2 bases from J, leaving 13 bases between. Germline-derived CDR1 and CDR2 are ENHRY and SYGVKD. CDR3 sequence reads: CAILQEGPYEQYF. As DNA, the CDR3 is TGTGCCATCCTACAAGAAGGTCCCTACGAGCAGTACTTC.

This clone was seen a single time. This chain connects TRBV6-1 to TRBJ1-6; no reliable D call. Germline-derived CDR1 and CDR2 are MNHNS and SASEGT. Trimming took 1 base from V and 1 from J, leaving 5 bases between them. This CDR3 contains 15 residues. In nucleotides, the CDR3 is TGTGCCAGCAGTGAAGTGGAGTCCTATAATTCACCCCTCCACTTT. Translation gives CASSEVESYNSPLHF.

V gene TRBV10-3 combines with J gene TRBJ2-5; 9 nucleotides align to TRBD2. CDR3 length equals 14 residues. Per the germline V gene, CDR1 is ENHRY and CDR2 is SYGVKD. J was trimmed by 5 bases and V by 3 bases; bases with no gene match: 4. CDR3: CAISDSSGRETQYF. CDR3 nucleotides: TGTGCCATCAGTGACTCGAGCGGGAGGGAGACCCAGTACTTC.

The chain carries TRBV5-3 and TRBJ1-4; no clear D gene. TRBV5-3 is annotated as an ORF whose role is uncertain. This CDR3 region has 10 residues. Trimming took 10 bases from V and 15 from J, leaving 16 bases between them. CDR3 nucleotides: TGTGCCGAAGAGGAGGAAAGGGTGTTTTTT. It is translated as CAEEEERVFF.

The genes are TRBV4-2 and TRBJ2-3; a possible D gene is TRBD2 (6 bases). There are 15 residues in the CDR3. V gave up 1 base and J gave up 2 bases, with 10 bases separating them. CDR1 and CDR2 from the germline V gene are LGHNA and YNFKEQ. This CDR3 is CASSQAGAHTDTQYF. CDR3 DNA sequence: TGTGCCAGCAGCCAAGCGGGAGCCCACACAGATACGCAGTATTTT.